The rows below give T cell receptor beta chains drawn from one sample of a study of control samples from healthy donors and cancer patients. The protocol was immunoSEQ multiplex PCR, while the TCRdb copy is restricted to in-frame clones and leaves out a portion. This repertoire shows fewer than 20,000 clones, about 82% found once; its top ten account for 11%. Sequenced input: PBMCs. Receptors originate from an older woman with colorectal cancer. Each CDR3 is given with its conserved first and last residue. Fields, in order: J gene, clone size, D gene, V gene, CDR3 protein, CDR3 DNA. The D gene is left open where the match is weak. Only part of the rows carry a size: once, few, many, or a class if the clone is expanded.

J gene: TRBJ1-2
clone size: few
D gene: NA
V gene: TRBV27
CDR3 protein: CASSLLPYYGYTF
CDR3 DNA: TGTGCCAGCAGTTTATTGCCTTACTATGGCTACACCTTC

J gene: TRBJ2-2
clone size: NA
D gene: NA
V gene: TRBV18
CDR3 protein: CASSPALGTGELFF
CDR3 DNA: TGTGCCAGCTCACCCGCGCTTGGCACCGGGGAGCTGTTTTTT

J gene: TRBJ2-7
clone size: NA
D gene: NA
V gene: TRBV12-3/TRBV12-4
CDR3 protein: CASSGGRYEQYF
CDR3 DNA: TGTGCCAGCAGTGGGGGGCGCTACGAGCAGTACTTC

J gene: TRBJ1-5
clone size: NA
D gene: NA
V gene: TRBV3-1/TRBV3-2
CDR3 protein: CASSRGSNQPQHF
CDR3 DNA: TGTGCCAGCAGCCGAGGTAGCAATCAGCCCCAGCATTTT

J gene: TRBJ2-3
clone size: NA
D gene: NA
V gene: TRBV3-1/TRBV3-2
CDR3 protein: CASSPWVGVWGRTDTQYF
CDR3 DNA: TGTGCCAGCAGCCCCTGGGTCGGGGTGTGGGGCCGCACAGATACGCAGTATTTT

J gene: TRBJ1-5
clone size: NA
D gene: NA
V gene: TRBV15
CDR3 protein: CATSRDPGSNQPQHF
CDR3 DNA: TGTGCCACCAGCAGAGACCCGGGGTCCAACCAGCCCCAGCATTTT

J gene: TRBJ2-2
clone size: NA
D gene: NA
V gene: TRBV7-2
CDR3 protein: CASSLEGGTGELFF
CDR3 DNA: TGTGCCAGCAGCTTAGAGGGTGGGACCGGGGAGCTGTTTTTT

J gene: TRBJ1-2
clone size: NA
D gene: NA
V gene: TRBV4-3
CDR3 protein: CASSQDRFNYGYTF
CDR3 DNA: TGCGCCAGCAGCCAAGATCGGTTCAACTATGGCTACACCTTC

J gene: TRBJ1-1
clone size: NA
D gene: NA
V gene: TRBV10-3
CDR3 protein: CAISERQGIMNTEAFF
CDR3 DNA: TGTGCCATCAGTGAACGGCAGGGGATTATGAACACTGAAGCTTTCTTT

J gene: TRBJ2-7
clone size: NA
D gene: NA
V gene: TRBV11-1
CDR3 protein: CASSLSRGNYEQYF
CDR3 DNA: TGTGCCAGCAGCTTAAGCAGGGGAAACTACGAGCAGTACTTC

J gene: TRBJ2-3
clone size: NA
D gene: NA
V gene: TRBV6-6
CDR3 protein: CASTLRGFTDTQYF
CDR3 DNA: TGTGCCAGCACATTACGGGGGTTTACGGATACGCAGTATTTT

J gene: TRBJ2-5
clone size: NA
D gene: NA
V gene: TRBV18
CDR3 protein: CASSPPSETQYF
CDR3 DNA: TGTGCCAGCTCACCACCCTCAGAGACCCAGTACTTC

J gene: TRBJ2-2
clone size: NA
D gene: NA
V gene: TRBV5-1
CDR3 protein: CASSLAERQTTGELFF
CDR3 DNA: TGCGCCAGCAGCTTGGCCGAACGGCAGACCACCGGGGAGCTGTTTTTT

J gene: TRBJ1-1
clone size: NA
D gene: NA
V gene: TRBV12-3/TRBV12-4
CDR3 protein: CASSNWTAEAFF
CDR3 DNA: TGTGCCAGCAGCAATTGGACAGCTGAAGCTTTCTTT

J gene: TRBJ1-1
clone size: NA
D gene: TRBD1
V gene: TRBV4-1
CDR3 protein: CASSRLIRGQGRPTEAFF
CDR3 DNA: TGCGCCAGCAGCCGCCTGATACGCGGACAGGGGAGACCCACTGAAGCTTTCTTT

J gene: TRBJ2-2
clone size: NA
D gene: NA
V gene: TRBV4-3
CDR3 protein: CASSQDIGLGTGELFF
CDR3 DNA: TGCGCCAGCAGCCAAGATATCGGTCTGGGGACCGGGGAGCTGTTTTTT

J gene: TRBJ2-5
clone size: NA
D gene: NA
V gene: TRBV11-2
CDR3 protein: CASSLGRLETQYF
CDR3 DNA: TGTGCCAGCAGCCTCGGGCGATTAGAGACCCAGTACTTC

J gene: TRBJ1-2
clone size: NA
D gene: NA
V gene: TRBV10-3
CDR3 protein: CAIRDDSGGYTF
CDR3 DNA: TGTGCCATCAGAGATGATTCCGGTGGCTACACCTTC

J gene: TRBJ2-7
clone size: NA
D gene: NA
V gene: TRBV19
CDR3 protein: CASSGRNTYEQYF
CDR3 DNA: TGTGCCAGTAGTGGCCGAAACACCTACGAGCAGTACTTC

J gene: TRBJ1-4
clone size: NA
D gene: NA
V gene: TRBV3-1/TRBV3-2
CDR3 protein: CASSQAGPNEKLFF
CDR3 DNA: TGTGCCAGCAGCCAAGCCGGGCCCAATGAAAAACTGTTTTTT

J gene: TRBJ1-5
clone size: NA
D gene: TRBD1
V gene: TRBV7-2
CDR3 protein: CASSLETGRNQPQHF
CDR3 DNA: TGTGCCAGCAGCTTAGAGACAGGGAGAAATCAGCCCCAGCATTTT

J gene: TRBJ2-7
clone size: NA
D gene: NA
V gene: TRBV5-1
CDR3 protein: CASSFEASMLEQYF
CDR3 DNA: TGCGCCAGCAGCTTCGAGGCTAGTATGCTCGAGCAGTACTTC

J gene: TRBJ2-6
clone size: NA
D gene: NA
V gene: TRBV28
CDR3 protein: CASGGTASGANVLTF
CDR3 DNA: TGTGCCAGCGGGGGGACAGCCTCTGGGGCCAACGTCCTGACTTTC

J gene: TRBJ1-5
clone size: NA
D gene: NA
V gene: TRBV4-1
CDR3 protein: CASSQDGSRAGQPQHF
CDR3 DNA: TGCGCCAGCAGCCAAGATGGAAGCAGGGCAGGTCAGCCCCAGCATTTT

J gene: TRBJ2-1
clone size: NA
D gene: NA
V gene: TRBV23-1
CDR3 protein: CASSLPRGSKNYRGNEQFF
CDR3 DNA: TGCGCCAGCAGTCTACCGAGGGGCTCCAAGAACTACCGCGGCAATGAGCAGTTCTTC

J gene: TRBJ2-7
clone size: few
D gene: NA
V gene: TRBV18
CDR3 protein: CASSTSGANAEQYF
CDR3 DNA: TGTGCCAGCTCAACTTCCGGGGCCAACGCCGAGCAGTACTTC

J gene: TRBJ1-1
clone size: NA
D gene: TRBD1
V gene: TRBV2
CDR3 protein: CASSPKGDSSKAFF
CDR3 DNA: TGTGCCAGCAGCCCGAAGGGGGACAGTAGTAAGGCTTTCTTT

J gene: TRBJ2-7
clone size: NA
D gene: NA
V gene: TRBV7-6
CDR3 protein: CASSLTLRYSPRGSYEQYF
CDR3 DNA: TGTGCCAGCAGCTTAACGCTTCGGTACAGCCCGAGGGGCTCCTACGAGCAGTACTTC

J gene: TRBJ2-2
clone size: NA
D gene: NA
V gene: TRBV7-9
CDR3 protein: CASSLGAANTGELFF
CDR3 DNA: TGTGCCAGCAGCTTAGGGGCAGCGAACACCGGGGAGCTGTTTTTT

J gene: TRBJ2-5
clone size: once
D gene: NA
V gene: TRBV27
CDR3 protein: CASSLSGGPRETQYF
CDR3 DNA: TGTGCCAGCAGTCTCAGTGGAGGCCCCAGGGAGACCCAGTACTTC